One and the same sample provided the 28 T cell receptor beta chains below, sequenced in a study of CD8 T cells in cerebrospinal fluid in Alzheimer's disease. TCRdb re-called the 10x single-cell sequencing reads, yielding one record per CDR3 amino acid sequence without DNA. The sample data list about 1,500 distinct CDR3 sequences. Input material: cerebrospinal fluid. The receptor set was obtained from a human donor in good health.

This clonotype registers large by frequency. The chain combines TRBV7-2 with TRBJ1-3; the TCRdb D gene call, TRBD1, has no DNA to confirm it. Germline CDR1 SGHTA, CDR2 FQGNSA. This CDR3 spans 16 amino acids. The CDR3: CASSLTGGNSGNTIYF.

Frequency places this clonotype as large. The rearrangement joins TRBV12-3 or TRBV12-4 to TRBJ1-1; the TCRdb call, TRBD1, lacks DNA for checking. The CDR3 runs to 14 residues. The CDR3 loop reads CASREPGPTSEAFF.

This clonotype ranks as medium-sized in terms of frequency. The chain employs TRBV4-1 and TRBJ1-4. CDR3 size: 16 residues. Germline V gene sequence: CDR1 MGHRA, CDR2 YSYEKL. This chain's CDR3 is CASSRAEIATNEKLFF.

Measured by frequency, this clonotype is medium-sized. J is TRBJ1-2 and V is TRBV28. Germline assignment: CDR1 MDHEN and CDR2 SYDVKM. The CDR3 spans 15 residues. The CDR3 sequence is CASRTTGDYNYGYTF.

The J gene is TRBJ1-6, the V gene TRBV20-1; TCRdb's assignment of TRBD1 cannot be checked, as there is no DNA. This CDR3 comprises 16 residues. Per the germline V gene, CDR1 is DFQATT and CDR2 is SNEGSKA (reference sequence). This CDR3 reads CSARRNDRDYNSPLHF.

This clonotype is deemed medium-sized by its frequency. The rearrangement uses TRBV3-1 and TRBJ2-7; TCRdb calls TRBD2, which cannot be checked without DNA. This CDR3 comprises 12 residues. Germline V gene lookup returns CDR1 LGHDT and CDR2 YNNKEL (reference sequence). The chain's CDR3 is CASSPDYHEQYF.

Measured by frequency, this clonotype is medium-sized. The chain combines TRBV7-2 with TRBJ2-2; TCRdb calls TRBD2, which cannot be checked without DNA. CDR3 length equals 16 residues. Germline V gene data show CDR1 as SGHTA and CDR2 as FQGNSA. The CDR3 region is CAIPLASGGNTGELFF.

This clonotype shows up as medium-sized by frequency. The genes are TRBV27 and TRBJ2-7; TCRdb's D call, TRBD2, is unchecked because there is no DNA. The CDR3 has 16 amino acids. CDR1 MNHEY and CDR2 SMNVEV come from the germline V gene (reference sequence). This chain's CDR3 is CASSSLIRGGPYEQYF.

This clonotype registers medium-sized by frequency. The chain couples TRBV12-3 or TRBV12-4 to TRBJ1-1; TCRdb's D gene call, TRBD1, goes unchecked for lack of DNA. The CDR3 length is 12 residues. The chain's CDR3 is CASSGHYTEAFF.

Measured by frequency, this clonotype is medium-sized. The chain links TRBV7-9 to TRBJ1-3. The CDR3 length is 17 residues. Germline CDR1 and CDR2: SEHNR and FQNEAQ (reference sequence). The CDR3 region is CASSLYLRGYSGNTIYF.

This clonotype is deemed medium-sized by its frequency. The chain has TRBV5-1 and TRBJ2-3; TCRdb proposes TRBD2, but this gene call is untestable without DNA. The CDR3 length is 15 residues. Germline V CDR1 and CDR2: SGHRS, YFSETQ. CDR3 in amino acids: CASSSGTLRTDTQYF.

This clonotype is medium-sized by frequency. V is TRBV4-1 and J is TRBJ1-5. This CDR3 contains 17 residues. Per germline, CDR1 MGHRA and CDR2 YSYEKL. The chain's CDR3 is CASSPRAREYSNQPQHF.

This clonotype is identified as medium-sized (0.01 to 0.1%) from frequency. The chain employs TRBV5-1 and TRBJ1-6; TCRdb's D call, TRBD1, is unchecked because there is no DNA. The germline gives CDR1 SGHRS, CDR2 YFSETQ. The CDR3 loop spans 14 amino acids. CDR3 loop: CASSWRQGDSPLHF.

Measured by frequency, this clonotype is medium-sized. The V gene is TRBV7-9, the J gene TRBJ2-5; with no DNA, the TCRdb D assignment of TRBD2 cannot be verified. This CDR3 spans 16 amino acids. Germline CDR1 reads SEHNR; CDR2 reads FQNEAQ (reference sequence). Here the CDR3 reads CASSLGRLAGKETQYF.

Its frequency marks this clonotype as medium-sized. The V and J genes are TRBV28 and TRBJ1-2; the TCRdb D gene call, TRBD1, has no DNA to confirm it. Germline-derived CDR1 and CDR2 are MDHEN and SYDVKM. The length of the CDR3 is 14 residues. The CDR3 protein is CASSYRASNYGYTF.

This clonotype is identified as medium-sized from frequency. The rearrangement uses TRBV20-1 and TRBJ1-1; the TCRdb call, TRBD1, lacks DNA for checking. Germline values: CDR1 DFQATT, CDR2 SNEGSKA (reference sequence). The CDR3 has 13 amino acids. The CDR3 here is CSATGGGRTEAFF.

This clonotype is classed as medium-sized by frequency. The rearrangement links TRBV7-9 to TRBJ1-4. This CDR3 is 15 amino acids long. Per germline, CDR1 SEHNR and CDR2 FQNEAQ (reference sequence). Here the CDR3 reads CASSLGDTTNEKLFF.

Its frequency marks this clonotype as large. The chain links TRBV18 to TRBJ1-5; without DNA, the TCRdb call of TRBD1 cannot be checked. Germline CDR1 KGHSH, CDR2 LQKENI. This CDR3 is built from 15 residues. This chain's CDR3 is CASSPGQGSNQPQHF.

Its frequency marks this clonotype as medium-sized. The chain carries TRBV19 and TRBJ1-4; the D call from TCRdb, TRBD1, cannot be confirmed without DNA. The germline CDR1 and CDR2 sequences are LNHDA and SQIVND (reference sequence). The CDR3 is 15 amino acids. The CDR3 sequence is CASHRTGTTNEKLFF.

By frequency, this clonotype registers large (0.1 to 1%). CDR3 sequence: CASATTGANSPLHF. The J gene is TRBJ1-6, the V gene TRBV3-1; as DNA is missing, the TRBD1 call by TCRdb cannot be tested. CDR3 size: 14 residues. Germline V gene lookup returns CDR1 LGHDT and CDR2 YNNKEL (reference sequence).

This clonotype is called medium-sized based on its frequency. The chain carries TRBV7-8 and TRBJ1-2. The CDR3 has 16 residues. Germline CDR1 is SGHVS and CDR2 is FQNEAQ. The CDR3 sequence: CASSSHPDAKNYGYTF.

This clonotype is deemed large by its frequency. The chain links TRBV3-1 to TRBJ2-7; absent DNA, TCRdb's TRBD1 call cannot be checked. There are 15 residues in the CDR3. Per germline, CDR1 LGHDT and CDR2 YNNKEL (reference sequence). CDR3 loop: CASSQSGTGNYEQYF.

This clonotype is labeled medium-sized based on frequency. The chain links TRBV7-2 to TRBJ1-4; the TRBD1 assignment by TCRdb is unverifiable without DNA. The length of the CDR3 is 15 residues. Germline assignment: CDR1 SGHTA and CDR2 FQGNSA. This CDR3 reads CASSQGGALGEKLFF.

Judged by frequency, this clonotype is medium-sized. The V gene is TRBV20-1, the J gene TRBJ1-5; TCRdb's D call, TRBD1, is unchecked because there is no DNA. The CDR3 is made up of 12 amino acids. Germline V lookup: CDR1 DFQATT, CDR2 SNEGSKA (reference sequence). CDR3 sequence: CSATRGNQPQHF.

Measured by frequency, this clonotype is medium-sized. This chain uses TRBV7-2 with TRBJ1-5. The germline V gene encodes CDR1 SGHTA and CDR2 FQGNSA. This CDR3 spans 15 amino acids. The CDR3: CASSPQGLDNQPQHF.

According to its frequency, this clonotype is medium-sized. The CDR3 is CASSFSNRGKYF. This sequence joins TRBV13 and TRBJ2-4; no DNA is available, so the TRBD1 call from TCRdb remains unchecked. The CDR3 sequence is 12 residues long. Germline V CDR1 and CDR2: PRHDT, FYEKMQ (reference sequence).

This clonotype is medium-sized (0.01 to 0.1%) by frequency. This CDR3 reads CSAAEPGAITEAFF. This sequence joins TRBV20-1 and TRBJ1-1; TCRdb designates TRBD1, a call that cannot be tested without DNA. Germline-derived CDR1 and CDR2 are DFQATT and SNEGSKA (reference sequence). CDR3 length: 14 amino acids.

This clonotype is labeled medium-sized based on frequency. CDR3 sequence: CASREEGTDTQYF. This chain connects TRBV6-6 to TRBJ2-3. The CDR3 is 13 amino acids. Germline V gene data show CDR1 as MNHNY and CDR2 as SVGAGI (reference sequence).